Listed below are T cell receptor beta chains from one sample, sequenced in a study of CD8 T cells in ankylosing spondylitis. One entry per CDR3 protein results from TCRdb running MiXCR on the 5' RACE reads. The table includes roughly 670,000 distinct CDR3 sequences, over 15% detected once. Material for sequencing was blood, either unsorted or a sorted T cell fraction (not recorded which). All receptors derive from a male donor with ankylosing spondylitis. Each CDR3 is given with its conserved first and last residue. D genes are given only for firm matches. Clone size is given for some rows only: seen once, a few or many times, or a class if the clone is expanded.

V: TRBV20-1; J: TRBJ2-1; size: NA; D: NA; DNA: TGCAGTGCTAGGAGGGAATCTTGGCTCAATGAGCAGTTCTTC; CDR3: CSARRESWLNEQFF
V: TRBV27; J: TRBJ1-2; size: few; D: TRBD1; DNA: TGTGCCAGCAGTTACAGGGGATTTGGCTACACCTTC; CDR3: CASSYRGFGYTF
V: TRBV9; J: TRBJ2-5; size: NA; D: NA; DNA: TGTGCCAGCAGCCCTCGGGACAACCGGTTGGAGACCCAGTACTTC; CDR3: CASSPRDNRLETQYF
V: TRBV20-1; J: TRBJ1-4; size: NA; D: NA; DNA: TGCAGTGCTCCCGCCTCTGGACCATTTGAAAAACTGTTTTTT; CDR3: CSAPASGPFEKLFF
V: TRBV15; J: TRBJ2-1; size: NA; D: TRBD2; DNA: TGTGCCACCAGCACTAGCGGGGTCAATGAGCAGTTCTTC; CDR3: CATSTSGVNEQFF
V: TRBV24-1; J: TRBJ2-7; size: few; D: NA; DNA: TGTGCCACCAGTGACCCCCCTCGGGAGGAGCAGTACTTC; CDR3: CATSDPPREEQYF
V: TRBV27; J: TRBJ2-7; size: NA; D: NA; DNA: TGTGCCACCACACAGGGAGGAGAGCAGTACTTC; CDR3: CATTQGGEQYF
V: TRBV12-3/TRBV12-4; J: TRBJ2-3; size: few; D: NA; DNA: TGTGCCAGCAGACACAGCAAAAGGCCGGATACGCAGTATTTT; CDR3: CASRHSKRPDTQYF
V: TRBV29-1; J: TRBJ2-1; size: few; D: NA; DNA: TGCAGCGTTGAAGATGTGGACAGAAGTTACAATGAGCAGTTCTTC; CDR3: CSVEDVDRSYNEQFF
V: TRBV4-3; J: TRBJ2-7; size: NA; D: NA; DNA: TGCGCCAGCAGCGAACCCCTCTTGTTGAGGGGGTCCTACGAGCAGTACTTC; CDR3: CASSEPLLLRGSYEQYF
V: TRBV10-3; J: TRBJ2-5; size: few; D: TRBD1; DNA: TGTGCCATCAGTGAGTCCACAGGGGGTGATGAGACCCAGTACTTC; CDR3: CAISESTGGDETQYF
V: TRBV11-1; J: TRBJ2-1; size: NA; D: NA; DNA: TGTGCCAGCAGTTCAGGGGGGGAGCGGGGTAGCTCCTACAATGAGCAGTTCTTC; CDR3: CASSSGGERGSSYNEQFF
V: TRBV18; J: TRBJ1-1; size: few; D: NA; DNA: TGTGCCAGCTCACCACGCCAAGTGAACACTGAAGCTTTCTTT; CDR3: CASSPRQVNTEAFF
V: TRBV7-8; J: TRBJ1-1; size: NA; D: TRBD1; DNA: TGTGCCAGCAGCTCGGGACAGGGGGCGCTGCCTCGGGCCACTGAAGCTTTCTTT; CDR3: CASSSGQGALPRATEAFF
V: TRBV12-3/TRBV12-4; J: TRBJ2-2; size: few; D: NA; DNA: TGTGCCAGCAGTCCAACAGGGAAATCGAGCACCGGGGAGCTGTTTTTT; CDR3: CASSPTGKSSTGELFF
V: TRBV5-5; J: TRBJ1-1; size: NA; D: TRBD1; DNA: TGTGCCAGCAGCTTGTGGGACAGCCTGAACACTGAAGCTTTCTTT; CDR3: CASSLWDSLNTEAFF
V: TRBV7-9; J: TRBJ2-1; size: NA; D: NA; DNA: TGTGCCAGCAGCTCCCGACAGGATCTTTACAATGAGCAGTTCTTC; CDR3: CASSSRQDLYNEQFF
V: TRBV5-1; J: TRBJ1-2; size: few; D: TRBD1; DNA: TGCGCCAGCAGCTTGGATAGGGGGCTGGACTATGGCTACACCTTC; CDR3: CASSLDRGLDYGYTF
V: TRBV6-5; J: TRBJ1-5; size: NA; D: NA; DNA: TGTGCCAGCAGTTTTTTGGGAGGGGGGGAGCCCCAGCATTTT; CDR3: CASSFLGGGEPQHF
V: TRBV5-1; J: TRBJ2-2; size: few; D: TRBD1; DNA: TGCGCCAGCAGCCCCTGGGACAGGGGGGGCACCGGGGAGCTGTTTTTT; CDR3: CASSPWDRGGTGELFF
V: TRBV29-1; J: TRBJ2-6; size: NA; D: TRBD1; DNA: TGCAGCGTTCAGGACAGGGGGCGTGGGGCCAACGTCCTGACTTTC; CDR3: CSVQDRGRGANVLTF
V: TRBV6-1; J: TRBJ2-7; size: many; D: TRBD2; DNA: TGTGCCAGCAGTATTACTAGCGGGGGGATGATCGAGCAGTACTTC; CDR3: CASSITSGGMIEQYF
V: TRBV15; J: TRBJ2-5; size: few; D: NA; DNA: TGTGCCACCAGCAGAGATATAGGGCAAGAGACCCAGTACTTC; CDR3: CATSRDIGQETQYF
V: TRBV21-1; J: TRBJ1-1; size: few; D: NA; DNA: TGTGCCAGCAGCAAAGCGACGGGGGTGGACACTGAAGCTTTCTTT; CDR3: CASSKATGVDTEAFF
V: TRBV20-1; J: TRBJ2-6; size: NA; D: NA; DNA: TGCAGTGCCCCGACGGTCACTGGGGCCAACGTCCTGACTTTC; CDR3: CSAPTVTGANVLTF
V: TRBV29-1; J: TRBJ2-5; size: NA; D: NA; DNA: TGCAGCGCCCCAGGAGGGGAGTGGGAGACCCAGTACTTC; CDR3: CSAPGGEWETQYF
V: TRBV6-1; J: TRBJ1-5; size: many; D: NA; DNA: TGTGCCAGCAGTGTAGGTGTAGGGAGGGGTCAGCCCCAGCATTTT; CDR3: CASSVGVGRGQPQHF
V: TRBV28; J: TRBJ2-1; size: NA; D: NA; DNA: TGTGCCAGCAGCAAGGCCCGGCTAGGTGAGCAGTTCTTC; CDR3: CASSKARLGEQFF
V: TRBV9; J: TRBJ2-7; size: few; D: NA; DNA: TGTGCCAGCAGCGTAGGCTGGGCCCCAAACGAGCAGTACTTC; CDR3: CASSVGWAPNEQYF
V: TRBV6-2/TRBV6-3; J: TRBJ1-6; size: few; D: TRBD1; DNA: TGTGCCAGCAGCCAAGAAAGAGTTATTACAGGGGTTTCCTATAATTCACCCCTCCACTTT; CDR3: CASSQERVITGVSYNSPLHF
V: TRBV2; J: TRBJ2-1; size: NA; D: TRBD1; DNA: TGTGCCAGCCGATTCACGGGACAGGGTAATAATGAGCAGTTCTTC; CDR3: CASRFTGQGNNEQFF
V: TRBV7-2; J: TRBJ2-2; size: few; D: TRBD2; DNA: TGTGCCAGCAGCCCGGCGGCGGGAGGGCTCACCGGGGAGCTGTTTTTT; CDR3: CASSPAAGGLTGELFF
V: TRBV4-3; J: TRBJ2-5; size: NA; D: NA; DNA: TGCGCCAGCAGCCAAGATCGGGCTGGGTTGACCCAGTACTTC; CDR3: CASSQDRAGLTQYF
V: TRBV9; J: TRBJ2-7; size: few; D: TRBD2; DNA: TGTGCCAGCAGCGTAGCGGGAGGGGGATCCTACGAGCAGTACTTC; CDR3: CASSVAGGGSYEQYF
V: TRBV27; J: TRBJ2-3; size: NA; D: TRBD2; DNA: TGTGCCAGGCTAGCGGGAGCTCGAGATACGCAGTATTTT; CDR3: CARLAGARDTQYF
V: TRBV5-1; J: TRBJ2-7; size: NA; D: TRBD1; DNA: TGCGCCAGCACCCGACAGGGGGACGAGCAGTACTTC; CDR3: CASTRQGDEQYF
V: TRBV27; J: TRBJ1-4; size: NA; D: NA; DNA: TGTGCCAGCAGCCATATAACCTGGGACAACCGCAACGAAAAACTGTTTTTT; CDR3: CASSHITWDNRNEKLFF
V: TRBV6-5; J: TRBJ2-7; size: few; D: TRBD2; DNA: TGTGCCAGCAGTTCTCATGGGACTAGCGCCCCAGGAGAGTACTTC; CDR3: CASSSHGTSAPGEYF
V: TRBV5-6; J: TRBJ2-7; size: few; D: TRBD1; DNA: TGTGCCAGCAGCTCACCGGGACAGGGGAGATCCTACGAGCAGTACTTC; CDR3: CASSSPGQGRSYEQYF
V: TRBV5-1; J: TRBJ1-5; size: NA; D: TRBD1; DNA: TGCGCCAGCAGCTTCACAGGGGACCGTAATCAGCCCCAGCATTTT; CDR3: CASSFTGDRNQPQHF
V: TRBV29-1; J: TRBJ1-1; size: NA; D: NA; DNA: TGCAGCGTTGTTCAAAGTTTGAACACTGAAGCTTTCTTT; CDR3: CSVVQSLNTEAFF
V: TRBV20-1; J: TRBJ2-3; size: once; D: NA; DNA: TGCAGTGCTAGAGATGAGGCAGGGTTAACAGATACGCAGTATTTT; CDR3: CSARDEAGLTDTQYF
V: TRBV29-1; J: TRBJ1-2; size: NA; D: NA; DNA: TGCAGCGTTGCCACCTACCATCACTATGGCTACACCTTC; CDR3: CSVATYHHYGYTF
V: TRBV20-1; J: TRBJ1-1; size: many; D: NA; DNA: TGCAGTGCTAGGCTGGGGGTCACTGAAGCTTTCTTT; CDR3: CSARLGVTEAFF
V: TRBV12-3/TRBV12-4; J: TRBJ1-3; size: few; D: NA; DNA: TGTGCCAGCAGTTTGAGGGTAACGGGTTGGGCCATATATTTT; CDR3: CASSLRVTGWAIYF
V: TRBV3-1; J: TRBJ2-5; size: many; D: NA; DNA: TGTGCCAGCAGCCAAGATATACAAGAGACCCAGTACTTC; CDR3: CASSQDIQETQYF
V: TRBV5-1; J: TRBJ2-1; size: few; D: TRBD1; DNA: TGCGCCAGCAGCCTTAGTAGGGACAGGTCGAGCAATGAGCAGTTCTTC; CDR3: CASSLSRDRSSNEQFF
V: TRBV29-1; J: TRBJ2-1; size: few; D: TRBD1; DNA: TGCAGCCATCCAGGACAGGGCTACAATGAGCAGTTCTTC; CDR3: CSHPGQGYNEQFF
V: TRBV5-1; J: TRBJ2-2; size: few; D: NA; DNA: TGCGCCAGCAGCCTGACGGGGGTAGACACCGGGGAGCTGTTTTTT; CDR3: CASSLTGVDTGELFF
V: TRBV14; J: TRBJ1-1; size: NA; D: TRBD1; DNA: TGTGCCAGCAGCCAACGCACCTTGGGACAGGGGGTAAAGTTGAACACTGAAGCTTTCTTT; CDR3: CASSQRTLGQGVKLNTEAFF
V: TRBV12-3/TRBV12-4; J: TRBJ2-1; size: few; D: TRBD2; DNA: TGTGCCAGCAGCGGGACTAGCGGGAGGCTTATCAATGAGCAGTTCTTC; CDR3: CASSGTSGRLINEQFF
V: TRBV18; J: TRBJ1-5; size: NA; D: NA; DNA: TGTGCCAGCTCACCTACGTCCGGAAATCAGCCCCAGCATTTT; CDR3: CASSPTSGNQPQHF
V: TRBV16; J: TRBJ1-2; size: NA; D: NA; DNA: TGTGCCAGCAGCCAATGGCGACAGGACTTTTATGGCTACACCTTC; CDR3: CASSQWRQDFYGYTF
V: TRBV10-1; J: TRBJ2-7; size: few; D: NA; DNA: TGCGCCAGCAGTGAGGAGGGAATCGACGAGCAGTACTTC; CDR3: CASSEEGIDEQYF
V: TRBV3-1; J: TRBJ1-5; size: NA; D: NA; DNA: TGTGCCAGCACCCAAGGACCGTACCGTAATCAGCCCCAGCATTTT; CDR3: CASTQGPYRNQPQHF
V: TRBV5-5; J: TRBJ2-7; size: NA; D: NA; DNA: TGTGCCAGCAGCCCCGTCGGAGCGGAGACCTACGAGCAGTACTTC; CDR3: CASSPVGAETYEQYF